A selection of T cell receptor beta chains follows, all from one sample in a study of shared clonotypes between healthy human individuals. Method: immunoSEQ multiplex PCR; TCRdb's copy keeps in-frame clones and lacks some. This sample has approximately 2,300,000 clones, with under 95% found just once. Input material: naive CD4+ T cells from PBMCs. The source of these receptors is a man younger than 35 in good health. Some clones in this sample may be carry-over from other donors' samples. The CDR3 runs from the conserved cysteine through the conserved F or W. The listing skips clone size in some rows; elsewhere it reads once, few, many or a size class.

TRBV30,13,TRBJ2-5,.,CAWKRTGEETQYF
TRBV28,13,TRBJ2-7,.,CAGLGTDSYEQYF
TRBV4-2,13,TRBJ2-3,.,CASSQDPRDTQYF
TRBV29-1,12,TRBJ2-5,.,CSVTLGGETQYF
TRBV28,11,TRBJ2-5,.,CASSLMETQYF
TRBV7-3,16,TRBJ2-3,.,CASSLVGFTSTDTQYF
TRBV18,14,TRBJ1-1,once,CASSQYTGGTEAFF
TRBV28,17,TRBJ2-1,.,CASFPAGAGILYNEQFF
TRBV2,15,.,.,CASSESAGTSYEQYF
TRBV14,18,TRBJ2-3,once,CASSQETGTSGRTDTQYF
TRBV28,10,TRBJ1-5,.,CASSFEPQHF
TRBV10-3,18,TRBJ1-2,once,CAISESMEVVPIANGYTF
TRBV28,15,TRBJ1-2,.,CASSSHPGSNYGYTF
TRBV7-9,18,TRBJ2-1,.,CASSQPSSGGRSYNEQFF
TRBV19,11,TRBJ1-1,.,CAATGGARAFF
TRBV6-6,12,TRBJ2-5,.,CASSYSRETQYF
TRBV15,18,TRBJ2-6,.,CATSTHRDRAGGANVLTF
TRBV10-3,18,TRBJ2-3,.,CAIRPQGLAGPSTDTQYF
TRBV5-1,16,TRBJ2-3,.,CASSPGTSSRTDTQYF
TRBV29-1,12,TRBJ1-5,.,CSVGGTRGPQHF
TRBV11-2,16,TRBJ1-6,.,CASSPIDGAYNSPLHF
TRBV7-8,17,TRBJ2-2,.,CASSLSPGQDDGGELFF
TRBV7-8,15,TRBJ2-3,.,CASSLGGLGTDTQYF
TRBV9,17,TRBJ2-7,.,CASSPGLNKGKSYEQYF
TRBV7-3,16,TRBJ2-5,.,CAGSLLAGGERETQYF
TRBV27,14,TRBJ1-4,.,CASSRYATNEKLFF
TRBV7-9,15,TRBJ2-3,.,CASSLVGRLPDTQYF
TRBV6-4,13,TRBJ1-5,.,CASSAEGHQPQHF
TRBV7-6,15,TRBJ2-1,.,CASSLDRARDNEQFF
TRBV7-9,14,TRBJ1-5,.,CASTLTGGNQPQHF
TRBV11-2,14,TRBJ2-5,.,CASSLFPGGETQYF
TRBV10-3,14,TRBJ1-1,few,CAISEFRGSTEAFF
TRBV2,15,TRBJ1-5,.,CASTVDFTSNQPQHF
TRBV4-2,13,TRBJ2-1,.,CASSPRTSSKQFF
TRBV28,15,TRBJ2-2,.,CASSLTNANTGELFF
TRBV5-4,15,TRBJ2-7,.,CASSLDRDLYYEQYF
TRBV4-3,14,TRBJ2-1,once,CASSRDTNYNEQFF